These 22 T cell receptor beta chains were sequenced from one sample in a study of CD8 T cells in ankylosing spondylitis. TCRdb re-analysed the 5' RACE reads in MiXCR, keeping a single row per CDR3 protein. This table holds 80,000 to 90,000 distinct CDR3 sequences, around 25% found once. Source material: blood, either unsorted or a sorted T cell fraction (not recorded which). These receptors were collected from a male donor with ankylosing spondylitis or in good health (not recorded which).

The chain couples TRBV5-1 to TRBJ2-7, with 14 bases identical to TRBD2. The CDR3 is made up of 14 amino acids. The junction had 3 bases not matched to a gene; V was cut back by 4 bases and J by 6 bases. CDR1 and CDR2 (germline): SGHRS, YFSETQ. Here the CDR3 DNA reads TGCGCCAGCAGCGCGGGACTAGCGGGAGTCGAGCAGTACTTC. Translated, it gives CASSAGLAGVEQYF.

The chain recombines TRBV20-1 with TRBJ2-2, with TRBD2 matching over 9 bases. The CDR3 loop spans 18 amino acids. CDR1 is DFQATT, CDR2 SNEGSKA, per germline (reference sequence). Trimming at V came to 3 bases and at J to 5 bases, leaving 16 bases not matched to a gene. CDR3 sequence: CSASRAPGSGRRTGELFF. CDR3 DNA sequence: TGCAGTGCTAGTCGAGCCCCGGGGAGCGGGAGGCGAACCGGGGAGCTGTTTTTT.

At least ten counts were recorded for this clonotype. CDR3 coding DNA: TGTGCCAGCAGCGTAGGGGTCGGGAGCCTCGACGAGCAGTACTTC. Its protein product is CASSVGVGSLDEQYF. This chain links TRBV9 with TRBJ2-7, with a possible D match to TRBD2 (6 bases). The germline gives CDR1 SGDLS, CDR2 YYNGEE. V lost 0 bases and J lost 5, with 15 bases in between. This CDR3 is 15 amino acids long. Full variable domain (rest looked up from reference TRBV9 and TRBJ2-7): DSGVTQTPKHLITATGQRVTLRCSPRSGDLSVYWYQQSLDQGLQFLIQYYNGEERAKGNILERFSAQQFPDLHSELNLSSLELGDSALYFCASSVGVGSLDEQYFGPGTRLTVT.

Remarks on this clonotype: It may be a read error: a sequence one base away is much more abundant. CDR3 in amino acids: CSARSGTDLKLFF. CDR3 nucleotide sequence: TGCAGTGCTCGTTCGGGGACCGATCTGAAACTGTTTTTT. The chain carries TRBV20-1 and TRBJ1-4; D is perhaps TRBD1 (5 bases). Germline lookup yields CDR1 DFQATT and CDR2 SNEGSKA (reference sequence). The V gene lost 5 bases and the J gene lost 11 bases, with 18 bases spanning the gap. The CDR3 runs 13 residues.

This clonotype occurred many times. This chain links TRBV5-1 with TRBJ2-4, with TRBD2 as a possible D gene (6 bases). Germline assignment: CDR1 SGHRS and CDR2 YFSETQ. The V end was cut by 4 bases, the J end by 9 bases, with 17 bases between. The CDR3 sequence is 14 residues long. In DNA form, the CDR3 reads TGCGCCAGCAGCCCTGGGGACCCGGAGGGCATTCAGTACTTC. Translated, it gives CASSPGDPEGIQYF.

This chain connects TRBV3-1 to TRBJ1-2; D gene ambiguous. Germline V gene sequence: CDR1 LGHDT, CDR2 YNNKEL (reference sequence). V was cut by 0 bases and J by 8 bases, with 13 bases left in between. This CDR3 spans 14 amino acids. The CDR3 spells CASSQDGMGDGYTF. The CDR3, as DNA: TGTGCCAGCAGCCAAGATGGGATGGGAGACGGCTACACCTTC.

This clonotype was detected ten times or more. The rearrangement links TRBV6-2 or TRBV6-3 to TRBJ2-1; 10 nucleotides align to TRBD2. Germline CDR1 is MNHEY and CDR2 is SVGEGT. V lost 5 bases to trimming and J lost 8 bases; unmatched junction nucleotides: 9. There are 15 residues in the CDR3. In nucleotides, the CDR3 is TGTGCCAGCAGTGGCCTAGCGGGAGTTTTGGATGAGCAGTTCTTC. This sequence encodes CASSGLAGVLDEQFF.

This chain connects TRBV28 to TRBJ1-4; D perhaps matches TRBD1 (6 bases). This CDR3 region has 14 residues. Trimming took off 0 bases at V and 6 bases at J, with 8 bases between the two ends. Germline V lookup: CDR1 MDHEN, CDR2 SYDVKM. This CDR3 reads CASSLWAGDEKLFF. In DNA form, the CDR3 reads TGTGCCAGCAGTTTATGGGCAGGGGATGAAAAACTGTTTTTT.

V usage is TRBV30 and J usage is TRBJ2-7, with D unclear. The CDR3 is 11 amino acids. Deletions cut 4 bases from V and 6 bases from J, with 10 bases between. The germline gives CDR1 GTSNPN, CDR2 SVGIG (reference sequence). CDR3 protein: CAWTLMREQYF. CDR3 coding DNA: TGTGCCTGGACGTTGATGCGCGAGCAGTACTTC.

This clonotype occurred a few times. The chain recombines TRBV29-1 with TRBJ2-5; 7 bases map to TRBD1. J lost 13 bases, V lost 2 bases, and 7 bases had no gene match. Germline CDR1 SQVTM, CDR2 ANQGSEA. This CDR3 region has 11 residues. This CDR3 is CSVERDSGWYF. CDR3 nucleotides: TGCAGCGTTGAAAGGGACAGCGGCTGGTACTTC. The variable domain in full, completed from reference TRBV29-1 and TRBJ2-5, reads SAVISQKPSRDICQRGTSLTIQCQVDSQVTMMFWYRQQPGQSLTLIATANQGSEATYESGFVIDKFPISRPNLTFSTLTVSNMSPEDSSIYLCSVERDSGWYFGPGTRLLVL.

Many counts were recorded for this clonotype. The gene calls are TRBV29-1 and TRBJ1-1, with D possibly matching TRBD1 (5 bases). Germline CDR1 reads SQVTM; CDR2 reads ANQGSEA. The CDR3 is made up of 14 amino acids. V gave up 3 bases and J gave up 4 bases, with 15 bases separating them. CDR3 amino acids: CSVEEGTSATEAFF. CDR3 in DNA: TGCAGCGTTGAGGAGGGGACCTCGGCCACTGAAGCTTTCTTT.

This clonotype was observed a handful of times. The gene calls are TRBV7-9 and TRBJ2-7, with unresolved D. Germline CDR1 SEHNR, CDR2 FQNEAQ (reference sequence). This CDR3 has 14 residues. V was cut by 5 bases and J by 5 bases, with 16 bases left in between. The CDR3 here is CASSKPPPDHEQYF. As DNA, the CDR3 is TGTGCCAGCAGCAAGCCCCCCCCTGACCACGAGCAGTACTTC.

The chain recombines TRBV5-1 with TRBJ1-1, with 8 bases fitting TRBD1. There are 14 residues in the CDR3. J gave up 4 bases and V 4 bases, and 6 bases lay outside the gene matches. Germline values: CDR1 SGHRS, CDR2 YFSETQ. The CDR3 sequence is CASSLQGVGTEAFF. The CDR3, as DNA: TGCGCCAGCAGCCTACAGGGGGTTGGCACTGAAGCTTTCTTT.

The table lists this clonotype with a few counts. The V and J genes are TRBV14 and TRBJ1-2; perhaps TRBD1 as D (6 bases). Germline values: CDR1 SGHDN, CDR2 FVKESK. This CDR3 comprises 16 residues. V gave up 0 bases and J gave up 7 bases, with 18 bases separating them. CDR3 nucleotide sequence: TGTGCCAGCAGCCAAGATAGGGTCTACCTGGGGGCTGGCTACACCTTC. This translates into CASSQDRVYLGAGYTF.

This chain links TRBV5-1 with TRBJ2-3, with D uncertain. V was cut by 0 bases and J by 9 bases, with 14 bases left in between. The CDR3 is 14 residues long. In germline, CDR1 is SGHRS, CDR2 YFSETQ. CDR3 in amino acids: CASSLEADIMTQYF. In DNA form, the CDR3 reads TGCGCCAGCAGCTTGGAAGCCGATATCATGACGCAGTATTTT.

The rearrangement uses TRBV28 and TRBJ1-2; no reliable D call. V was pared by 4 bases and J by 4 bases, with 10 bases between. This CDR3 is built from 13 residues. The germline V gene encodes CDR1 MDHEN and CDR2 SYDVKM. The CDR3 DNA follows: TGTGCCAGCAGTTCCCCGGCTCCCTATGGCTACACCTTC. It yields the protein CASSSPAPYGYTF.

This clonotype was observed a few times. The chain is built from TRBV6-1 and TRBJ1-6; TRBD1 is a possible D gene (5 bases). Looked up from germline, CDR1 is MNHNS and CDR2 is SASEGT. This CDR3 has 13 amino acids. V was cut by 7 bases and J by 4 bases, with 8 bases left in between. The CDR3, as DNA: TGTGCCAGCATGAGGGGTTATAATTCACCCCTCCACTTT. It codes for CASMRGYNSPLHF.

The genes are TRBV3-1 and TRBJ1-2, with unresolved D. The CDR3 is 15 residues long. Germline V lookup: CDR1 LGHDT, CDR2 YNNKEL (reference sequence). The V and J ends lost 0 bases and 0 bases respectively, with 8 bases between them. CDR3: CASSQDARANYGYTF. The CDR3 DNA is TGTGCCAGCAGCCAAGATGCTCGGGCTAACTATGGCTACACCTTC.

This clonotype was counted many times. V usage is TRBV15 and J usage is TRBJ2-3; 7 nucleotides line up with TRBD1. CDR1 is LNHNV, CDR2 YYDKDF, per germline (reference sequence). This CDR3 has 16 amino acids. V trimming: 0 bases; J trimming: 2 bases; junction bases outside the gene matches: 5. The CDR3 nucleotides are TGTGCCACCAGCAGAGATAAGGGGGCAAACACAGATACGCAGTATTTT. As protein: CATSRDKGANTDTQYF.

This clonotype has a handful of counts. The chain joins TRBV18 to TRBJ1-6; no clear D gene. The ends were cut back, 5 bases at V and 7 bases at J, with 12 bases in the middle. The CDR3 loop spans 14 amino acids. Looked up from germline, CDR1 is KGHSH and CDR2 is LQKENI. The CDR3 is CASSSEGRNSPLHF. The CDR3 nucleotides read TGTGCCAGCTCATCCGAGGGTCGGAATTCACCCCTCCACTTT.

The sample holds a few counts of this clonotype. The V and J genes are TRBV7-6 and TRBJ2-5; TRBD2 might be the D (7 bases). The germline gives CDR1 SGHVS, CDR2 FNYEAQ. The ends were cut back, 5 bases at V and 4 bases at J, with 23 bases in the middle. The CDR3 has 17 amino acids. This chain's CDR3 is CASSVTVSGGPGETQYF. DNA of the CDR3: TGTGCCAGCAGCGTTACAGTCTCGGGGGGCCCGGGAGAGACCCAGTACTTC.

In DNA, the CDR3 is TGCGCCAGCAGCCCTGGACAGGTAACCTACAATGAGCAGTTCTTC. Its translation: CASSPGQVTYNEQFF. The rearrangement links TRBV5-1 to TRBJ2-1, with 7 bases that match TRBD1. Per the germline V gene, CDR1 is SGHRS and CDR2 is YFSETQ. V trimming: 4 bases; J trimming: 2 bases; junction bases outside the gene matches: 6. This CDR3 is built from 15 residues.